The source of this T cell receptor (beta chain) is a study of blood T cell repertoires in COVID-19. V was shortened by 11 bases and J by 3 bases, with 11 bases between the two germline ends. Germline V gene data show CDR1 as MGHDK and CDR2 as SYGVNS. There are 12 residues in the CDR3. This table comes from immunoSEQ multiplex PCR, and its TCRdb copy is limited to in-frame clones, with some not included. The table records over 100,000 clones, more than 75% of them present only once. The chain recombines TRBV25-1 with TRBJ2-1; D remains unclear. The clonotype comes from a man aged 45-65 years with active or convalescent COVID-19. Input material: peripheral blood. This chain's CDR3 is CAASTVYNEQFF. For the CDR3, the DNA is TGTGCCGCTAGTACCGTCTACAATGAGCAGTTCTTC.